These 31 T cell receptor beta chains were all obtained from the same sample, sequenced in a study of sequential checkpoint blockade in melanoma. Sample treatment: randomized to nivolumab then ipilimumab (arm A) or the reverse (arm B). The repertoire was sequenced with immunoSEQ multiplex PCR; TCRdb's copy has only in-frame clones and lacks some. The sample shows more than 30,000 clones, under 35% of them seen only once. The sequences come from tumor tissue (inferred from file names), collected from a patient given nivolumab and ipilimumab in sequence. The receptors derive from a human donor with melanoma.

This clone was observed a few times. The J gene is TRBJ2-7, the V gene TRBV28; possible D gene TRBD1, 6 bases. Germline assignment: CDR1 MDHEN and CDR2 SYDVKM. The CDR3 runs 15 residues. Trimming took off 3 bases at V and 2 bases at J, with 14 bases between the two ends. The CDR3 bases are TGTGCCAGCAGTTTTGGGGGCCGAAGGCCCTACGAGCAGTACTTC. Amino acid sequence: CASSFGGRRPYEQYF. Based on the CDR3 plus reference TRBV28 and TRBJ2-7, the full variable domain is DVKVTQSSRYLVKRTGEKVFLECVQDMDHENMFWYRQDPGLGLRLIYFSYDVKMKEKGDIPEGYSVSREKKERFSLILESASTNQTSMYLCASSFGGRRPYEQYFGPGTRLTVT.

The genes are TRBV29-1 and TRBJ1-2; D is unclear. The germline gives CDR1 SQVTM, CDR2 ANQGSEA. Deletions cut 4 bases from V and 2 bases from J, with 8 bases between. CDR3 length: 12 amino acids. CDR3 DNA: TGCAGCGTTGGGACGGAGAACTATGGCTACACCTTC. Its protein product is CSVGTENYGYTF.

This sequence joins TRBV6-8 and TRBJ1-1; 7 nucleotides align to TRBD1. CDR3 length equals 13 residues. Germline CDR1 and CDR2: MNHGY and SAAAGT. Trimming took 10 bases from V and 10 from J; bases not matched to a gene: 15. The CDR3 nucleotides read TGTGCCATCAGCCAGGGACAGACCTTAAGAGCTTTCTTT. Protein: CAISQGQTLRAFF.

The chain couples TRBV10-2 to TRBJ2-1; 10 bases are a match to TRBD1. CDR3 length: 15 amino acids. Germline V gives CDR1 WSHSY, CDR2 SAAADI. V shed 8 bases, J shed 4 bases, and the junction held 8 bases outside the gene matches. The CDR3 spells CASEGQGISYNEQFF. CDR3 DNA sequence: TGCGCCAGCGAGGGACAGGGGATTAGTTACAATGAGCAGTTCTTC.

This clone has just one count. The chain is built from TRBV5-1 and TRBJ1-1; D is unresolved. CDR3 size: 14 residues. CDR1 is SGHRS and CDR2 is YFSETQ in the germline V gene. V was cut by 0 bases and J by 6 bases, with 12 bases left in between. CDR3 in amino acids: CASSLEQRPAEAFF. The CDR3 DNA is TGCGCCAGCAGCTTGGAACAGCGACCGGCTGAAGCTTTCTTT.

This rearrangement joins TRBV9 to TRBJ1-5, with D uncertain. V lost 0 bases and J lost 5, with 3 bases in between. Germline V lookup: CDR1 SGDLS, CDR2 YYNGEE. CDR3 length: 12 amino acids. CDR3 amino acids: CASSVDDQPQHF. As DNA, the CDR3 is TGTGCCAGCAGCGTAGACGATCAGCCCCAGCATTTT.

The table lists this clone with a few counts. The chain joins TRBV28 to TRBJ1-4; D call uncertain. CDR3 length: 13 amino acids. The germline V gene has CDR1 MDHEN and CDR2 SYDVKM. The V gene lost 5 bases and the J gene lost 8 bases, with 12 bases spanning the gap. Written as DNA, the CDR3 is TGTGCCAGCAGTACCCTCCAGGTAGAAAAACTGTTTTTT. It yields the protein CASSTLQVEKLFF.

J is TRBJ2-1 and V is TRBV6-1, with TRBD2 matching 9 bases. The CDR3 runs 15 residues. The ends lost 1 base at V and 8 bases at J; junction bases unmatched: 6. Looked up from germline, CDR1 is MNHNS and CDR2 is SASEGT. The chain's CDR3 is CASSEGSGGQDEQFF. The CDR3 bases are TGTGCCAGCAGTGAAGGGAGCGGGGGGCAGGATGAGCAGTTCTTC.

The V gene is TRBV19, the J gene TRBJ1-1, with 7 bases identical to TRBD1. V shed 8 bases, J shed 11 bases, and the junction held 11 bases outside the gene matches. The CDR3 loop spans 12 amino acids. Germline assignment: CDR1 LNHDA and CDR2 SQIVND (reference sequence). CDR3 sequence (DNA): TGTGCCAGTGAAGACAGGGCCCTTGAGGCTTTCTTT. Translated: CASEDRALEAFF.

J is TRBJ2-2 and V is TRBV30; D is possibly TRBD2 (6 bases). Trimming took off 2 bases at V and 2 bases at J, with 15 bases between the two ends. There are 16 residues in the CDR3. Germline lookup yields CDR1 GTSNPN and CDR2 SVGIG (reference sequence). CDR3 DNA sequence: TGTGCCTGGAGTCCACCGGGGACTGAAAACACCGGGGAGCTGTTTTTT. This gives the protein CAWSPPGTENTGELFF.

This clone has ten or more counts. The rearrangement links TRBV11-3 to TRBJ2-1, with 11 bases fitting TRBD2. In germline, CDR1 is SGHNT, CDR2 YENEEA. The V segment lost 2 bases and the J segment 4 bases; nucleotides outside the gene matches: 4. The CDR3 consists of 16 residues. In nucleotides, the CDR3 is TGTGCCAGCAGCTTACTAGCGGGAGGTGGTTACAATGAGCAGTTCTTC. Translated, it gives CASSLLAGGGYNEQFF.

The chain's CDR3 is CASSPGGQVEQYF. The CDR3 DNA is TGTGCCAGCTCACCGGGGGGGCAGGTCGAGCAGTACTTC. The chain is built from TRBV18 and TRBJ2-7, with TRBD2 as a possible D gene (7 bases). The germline V gene encodes CDR1 KGHSH and CDR2 LQKENI. The CDR3 has 13 amino acids. The V end lost 3 bases, the J end lost 6 bases, and 12 bases lay between the germline ends.

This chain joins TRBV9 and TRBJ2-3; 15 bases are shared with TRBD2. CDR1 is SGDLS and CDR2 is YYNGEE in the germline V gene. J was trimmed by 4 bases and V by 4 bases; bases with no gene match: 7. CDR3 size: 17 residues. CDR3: CASSLGLAGGPADTQYF. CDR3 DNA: TGTGCCAGCAGCCTCGGACTAGCGGGAGGGCCGGCAGATACGCAGTATTTT.

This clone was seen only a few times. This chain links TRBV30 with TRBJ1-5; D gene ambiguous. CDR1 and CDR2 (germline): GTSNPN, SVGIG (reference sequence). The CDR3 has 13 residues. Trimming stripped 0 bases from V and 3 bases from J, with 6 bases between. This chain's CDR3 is CAWSVGNNQPQHF. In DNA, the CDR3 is TGTGCCTGGAGTGTAGGGAACAATCAGCCCCAGCATTTT.

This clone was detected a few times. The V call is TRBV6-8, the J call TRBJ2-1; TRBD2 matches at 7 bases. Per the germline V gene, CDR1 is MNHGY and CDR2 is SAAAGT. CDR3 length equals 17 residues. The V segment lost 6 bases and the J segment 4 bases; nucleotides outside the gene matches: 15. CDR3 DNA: TGTGCCAGCAGCGACATCGACGGACTGGGGGGGTACAATGAGCAGTTCTTC. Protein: CASSDIDGLGGYNEQFF.

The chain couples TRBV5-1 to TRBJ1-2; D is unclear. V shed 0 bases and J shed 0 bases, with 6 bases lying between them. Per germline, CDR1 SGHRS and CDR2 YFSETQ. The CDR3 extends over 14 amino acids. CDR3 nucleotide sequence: TGCGCCAGCAGCTTGGAGGGAGCTAACTATGGCTACACCTTC. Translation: CASSLEGANYGYTF. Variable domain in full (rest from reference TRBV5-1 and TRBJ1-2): KAGVTQTPRYLIKTRGQQVTLSCSPISGHRSVSWYQQTPGQGLQFLFEYFSETQRNKGNFPGRFSGRQFSNSRSEMNVSTLELGDSALYLCASSLEGANYGYTFGSGTRLTVV.

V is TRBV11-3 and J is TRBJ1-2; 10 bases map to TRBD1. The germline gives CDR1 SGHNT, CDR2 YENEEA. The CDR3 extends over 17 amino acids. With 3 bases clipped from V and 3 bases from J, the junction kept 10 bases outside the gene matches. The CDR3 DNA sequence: TGTGCCAGCAGCTTGGGATCCGGGGGACAGGGGTACTATGGCTACACCTTC. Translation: CASSLGSGGQGYYGYTF. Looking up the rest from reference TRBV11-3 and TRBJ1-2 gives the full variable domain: EAGVVQSPRYKIIEKKQPVAFWCNPISGHNTLYWYLQNLGQGPELLIRYENEEAVDDSQLPKDRFSAERLKGVDSTLKIQPAELGDSAVYLCASSLGSGGQGYYGYTFGSGTRLTVV.

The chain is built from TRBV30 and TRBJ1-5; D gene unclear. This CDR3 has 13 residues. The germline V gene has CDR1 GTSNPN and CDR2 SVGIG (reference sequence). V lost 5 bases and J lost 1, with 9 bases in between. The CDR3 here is CAWGVTSNQPQHF. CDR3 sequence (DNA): TGTGCCTGGGGAGTTACGAGCAATCAGCCCCAGCATTTT.

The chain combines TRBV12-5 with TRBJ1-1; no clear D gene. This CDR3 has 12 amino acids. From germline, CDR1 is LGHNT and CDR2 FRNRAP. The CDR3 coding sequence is TGTGCCAGCTGTATGTGGGGCACTGAAGCTTTCTTT. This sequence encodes CASCMWGTEAFF.

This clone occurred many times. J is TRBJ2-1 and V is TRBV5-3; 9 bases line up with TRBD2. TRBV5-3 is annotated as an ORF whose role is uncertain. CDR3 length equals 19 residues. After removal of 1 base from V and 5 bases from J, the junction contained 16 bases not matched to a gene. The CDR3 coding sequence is TGTGCCAGAAGCTTGATCCAGCGGGGGGTCAGTCCGAAAAACAATGAGCAGTTCTTC. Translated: CARSLIQRGVSPKNNEQFF.

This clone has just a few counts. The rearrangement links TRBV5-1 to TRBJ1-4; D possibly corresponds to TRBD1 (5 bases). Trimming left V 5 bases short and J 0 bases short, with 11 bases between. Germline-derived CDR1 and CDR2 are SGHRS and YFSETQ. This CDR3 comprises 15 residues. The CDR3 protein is CASSRGEATNEKLFF. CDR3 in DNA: TGCGCCAGCAGTAGGGGTGAGGCAACTAATGAAAAACTGTTTTTT.

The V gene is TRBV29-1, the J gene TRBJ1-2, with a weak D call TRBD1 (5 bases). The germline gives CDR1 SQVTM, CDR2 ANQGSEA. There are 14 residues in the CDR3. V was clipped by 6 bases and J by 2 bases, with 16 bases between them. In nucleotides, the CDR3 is TGCAGCGTGGCTAAACAGGTTACGAACTATGGCTACACCTTC. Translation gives CSVAKQVTNYGYTF. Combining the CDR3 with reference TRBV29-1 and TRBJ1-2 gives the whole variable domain SAVISQKPSRDICQRGTSLTIQCQVDSQVTMMFWYRQQPGQSLTLIATANQGSEATYESGFVIDKFPISRPNLTFSTLTVSNMSPEDSSIYLCSVAKQVTNYGYTFGSGTRLTVV.

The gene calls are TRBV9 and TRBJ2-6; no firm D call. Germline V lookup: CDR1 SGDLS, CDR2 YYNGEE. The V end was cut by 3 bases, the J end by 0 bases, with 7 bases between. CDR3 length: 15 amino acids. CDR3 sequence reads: CASSEGVSGANVLTF. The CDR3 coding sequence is TGTGCCAGCAGCGAGGGTGTCTCTGGGGCCAACGTCCTGACTTTC.

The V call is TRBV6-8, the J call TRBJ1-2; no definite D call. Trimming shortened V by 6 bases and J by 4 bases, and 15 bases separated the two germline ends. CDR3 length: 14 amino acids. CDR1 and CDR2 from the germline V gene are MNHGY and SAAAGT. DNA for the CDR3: TGTGCCAGCAGGCCTATGGGAGGTGGCTATGGCTACACCTTC. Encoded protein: CASRPMGGGYGYTF.

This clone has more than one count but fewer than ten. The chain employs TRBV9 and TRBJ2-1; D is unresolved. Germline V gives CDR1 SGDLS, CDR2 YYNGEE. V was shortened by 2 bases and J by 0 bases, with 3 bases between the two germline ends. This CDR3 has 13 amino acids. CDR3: CASSVDSYNEQFF. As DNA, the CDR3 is TGTGCCAGCAGCGTTGACTCCTACAATGAGCAGTTCTTC.

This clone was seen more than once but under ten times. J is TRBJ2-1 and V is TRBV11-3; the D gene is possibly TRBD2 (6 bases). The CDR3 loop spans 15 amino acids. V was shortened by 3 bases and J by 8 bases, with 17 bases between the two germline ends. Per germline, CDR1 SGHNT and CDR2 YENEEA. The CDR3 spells CASSLGLAGADEQFF. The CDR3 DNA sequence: TGTGCCAGCAGCTTGGGACTCGCCGGGGCCGATGAGCAGTTCTTC.

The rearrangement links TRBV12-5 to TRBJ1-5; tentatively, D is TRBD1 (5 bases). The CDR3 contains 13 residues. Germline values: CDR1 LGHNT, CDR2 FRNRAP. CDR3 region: CASTLEEGQPQHF. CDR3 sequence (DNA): TGTGCCAGCACCCTGGAGGAGGGGCAGCCCCAGCATTTT.

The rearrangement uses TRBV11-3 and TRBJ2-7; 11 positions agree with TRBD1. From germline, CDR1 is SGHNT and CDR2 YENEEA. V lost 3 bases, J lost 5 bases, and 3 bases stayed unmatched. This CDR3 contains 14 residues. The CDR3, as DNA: TGTGCCAGCAGCTTTGGACAGGGGGCAGACGAGCAGTACTTC. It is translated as CASSFGQGADEQYF.

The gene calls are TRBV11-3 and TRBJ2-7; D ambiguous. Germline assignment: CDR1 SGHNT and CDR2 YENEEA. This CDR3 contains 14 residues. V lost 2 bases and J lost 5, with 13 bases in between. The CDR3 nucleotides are TGTGCCAGCAGCTTATTCCGGTTTGTGGACGAGCAGTACTTC. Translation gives CASSLFRFVDEQYF.

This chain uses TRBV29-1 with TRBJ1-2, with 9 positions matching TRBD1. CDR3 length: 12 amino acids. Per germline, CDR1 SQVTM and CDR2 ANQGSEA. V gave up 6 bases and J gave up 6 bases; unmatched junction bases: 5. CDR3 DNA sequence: TGCAGCGTCTCCCGGACAGGGGATGGCTACACCTTC. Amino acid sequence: CSVSRTGDGYTF.

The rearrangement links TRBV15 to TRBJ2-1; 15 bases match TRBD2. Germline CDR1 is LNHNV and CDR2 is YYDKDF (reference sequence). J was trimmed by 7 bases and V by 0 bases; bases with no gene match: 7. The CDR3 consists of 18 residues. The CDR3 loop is CATSRDPLGLAGGNEQFF. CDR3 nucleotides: TGTGCCACCAGCAGAGACCCACTCGGACTAGCGGGGGGGAATGAGCAGTTCTTC.